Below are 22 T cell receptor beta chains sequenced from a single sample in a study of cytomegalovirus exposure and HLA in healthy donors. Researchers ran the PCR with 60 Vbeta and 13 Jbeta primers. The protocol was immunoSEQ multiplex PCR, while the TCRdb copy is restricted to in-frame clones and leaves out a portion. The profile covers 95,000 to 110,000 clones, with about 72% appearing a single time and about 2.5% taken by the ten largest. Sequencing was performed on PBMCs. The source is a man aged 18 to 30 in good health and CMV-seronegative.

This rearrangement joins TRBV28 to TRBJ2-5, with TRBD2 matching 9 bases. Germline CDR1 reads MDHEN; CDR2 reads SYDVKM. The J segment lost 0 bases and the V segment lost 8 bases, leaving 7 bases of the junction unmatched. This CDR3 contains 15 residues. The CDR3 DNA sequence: TGTGCCAGCGAGGCTAGCGGGGCCTACCAAGAGACCCAGTACTTC. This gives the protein CASEASGAYQETQYF.

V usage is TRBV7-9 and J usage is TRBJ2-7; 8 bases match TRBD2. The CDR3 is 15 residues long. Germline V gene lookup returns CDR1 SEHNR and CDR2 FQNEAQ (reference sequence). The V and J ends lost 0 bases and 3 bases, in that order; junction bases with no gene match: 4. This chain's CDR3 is CASSLASGGLYEQYF. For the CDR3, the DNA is TGTGCCAGCAGCTTAGCGAGCGGGGGCCTCTACGAGCAGTACTTC.

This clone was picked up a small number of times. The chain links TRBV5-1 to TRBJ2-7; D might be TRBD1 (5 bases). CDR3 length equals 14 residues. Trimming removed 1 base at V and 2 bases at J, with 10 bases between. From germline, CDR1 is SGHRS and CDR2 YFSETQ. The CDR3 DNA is TGCGCCAGCAGCTTGTCCCAGGGAACCTACGAGCAGTACTTC. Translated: CASSLSQGTYEQYF.

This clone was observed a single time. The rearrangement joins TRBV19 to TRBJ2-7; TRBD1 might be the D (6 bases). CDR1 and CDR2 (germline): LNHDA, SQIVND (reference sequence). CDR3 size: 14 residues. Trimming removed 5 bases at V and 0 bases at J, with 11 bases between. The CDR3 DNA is TGTGCCAGTAGTTGGACAGAAAGCTCCTACGAGCAGTACTTC. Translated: CASSWTESSYEQYF.

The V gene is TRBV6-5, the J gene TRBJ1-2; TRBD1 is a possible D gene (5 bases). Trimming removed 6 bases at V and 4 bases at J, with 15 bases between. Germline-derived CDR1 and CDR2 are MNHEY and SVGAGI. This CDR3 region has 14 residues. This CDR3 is CASSRGGLGYGYTF. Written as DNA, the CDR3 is TGTGCCAGCAGCCGCGGGGGTCTTGGCTATGGCTACACCTTC.

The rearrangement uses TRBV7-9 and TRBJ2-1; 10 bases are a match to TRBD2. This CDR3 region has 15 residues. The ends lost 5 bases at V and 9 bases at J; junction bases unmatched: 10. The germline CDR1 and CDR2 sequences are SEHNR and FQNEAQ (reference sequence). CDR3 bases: TGTGCCAGCAGCCACGCAAGCGGGGGGGCCGGTGAGCAGTTCTTC. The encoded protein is CASSHASGGAGEQFF.

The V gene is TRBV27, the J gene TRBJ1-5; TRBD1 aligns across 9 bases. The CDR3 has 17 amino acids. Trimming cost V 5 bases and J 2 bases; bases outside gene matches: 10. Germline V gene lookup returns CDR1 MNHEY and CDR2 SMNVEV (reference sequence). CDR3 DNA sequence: TGTGCCAGCAGTCTCGGGACAGGGCAGGGCCGCAATCAGCCCCAGCATTTT. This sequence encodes CASSLGTGQGRNQPQHF.

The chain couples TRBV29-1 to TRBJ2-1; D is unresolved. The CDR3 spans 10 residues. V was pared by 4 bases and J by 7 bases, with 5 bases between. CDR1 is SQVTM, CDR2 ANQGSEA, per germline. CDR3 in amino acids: CSVGNNEQFF. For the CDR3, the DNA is TGCAGCGTTGGTAATAATGAGCAGTTCTTC.

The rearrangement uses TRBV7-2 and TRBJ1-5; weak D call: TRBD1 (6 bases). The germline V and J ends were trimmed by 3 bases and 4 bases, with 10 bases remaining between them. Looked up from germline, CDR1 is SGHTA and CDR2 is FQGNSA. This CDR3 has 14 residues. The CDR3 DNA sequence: TGTGCCAGCAGCTTTGGACAGCCGAATCAGCCCCAGCATTTT. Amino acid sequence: CASSFGQPNQPQHF. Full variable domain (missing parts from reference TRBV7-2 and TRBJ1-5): GAGVSQSPSNKVTEKGKDVELRCDPISGHTALYWYRQSLGQGLEFLIYFQGNSAPDKSGLPSDRFSAERTGGSVSTLTIQRTQQEDSAVYLCASSFGQPNQPQHFGDGTRLSIL.

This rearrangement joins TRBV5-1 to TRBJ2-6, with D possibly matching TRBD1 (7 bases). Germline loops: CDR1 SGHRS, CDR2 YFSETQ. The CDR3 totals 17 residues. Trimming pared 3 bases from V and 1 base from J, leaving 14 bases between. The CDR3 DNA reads TGCGCCAGCAGCTGGGACTCGACAGGGTCTGGGGCCAACGTCCTGACTTTC. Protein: CASSWDSTGSGANVLTF.

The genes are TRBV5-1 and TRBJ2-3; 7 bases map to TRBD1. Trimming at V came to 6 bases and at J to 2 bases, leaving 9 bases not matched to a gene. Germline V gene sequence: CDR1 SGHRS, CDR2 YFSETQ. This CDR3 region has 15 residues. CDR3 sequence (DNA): TGCGCCAGCAAAACAAGGGACAGTAACACAGATACGCAGTATTTT. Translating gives CASKTRDSNTDTQYF.

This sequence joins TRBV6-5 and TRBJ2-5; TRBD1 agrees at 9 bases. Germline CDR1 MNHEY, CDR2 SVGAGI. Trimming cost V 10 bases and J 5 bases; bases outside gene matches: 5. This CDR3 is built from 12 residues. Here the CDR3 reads CATGTGWETQYF. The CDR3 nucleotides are TGTGCCACAGGGACAGGGTGGGAGACCCAGTACTTC.

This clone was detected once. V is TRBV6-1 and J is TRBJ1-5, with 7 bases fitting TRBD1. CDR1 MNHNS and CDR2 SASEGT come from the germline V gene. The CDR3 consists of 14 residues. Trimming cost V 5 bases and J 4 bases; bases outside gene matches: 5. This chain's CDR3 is CASSNMDRNQPQHF. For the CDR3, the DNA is TGTGCCAGCAGTAACATGGACAGGAATCAGCCCCAGCATTTT.

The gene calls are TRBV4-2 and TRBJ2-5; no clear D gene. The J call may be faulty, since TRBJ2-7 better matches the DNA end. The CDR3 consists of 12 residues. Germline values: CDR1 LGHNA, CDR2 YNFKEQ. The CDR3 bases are TGTGCCAGCAGCCAAGGGGCCTACGAGCAGTACTTC. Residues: CASSQGAYEQYF.

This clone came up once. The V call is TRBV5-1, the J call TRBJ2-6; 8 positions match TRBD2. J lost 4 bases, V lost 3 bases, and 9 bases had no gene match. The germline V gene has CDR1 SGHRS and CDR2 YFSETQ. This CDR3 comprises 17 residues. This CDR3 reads CASSWRGEAQGANVLTF. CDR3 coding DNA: TGCGCCAGCAGCTGGCGGGGGGAGGCTCAGGGGGCCAACGTCCTGACTTTC.

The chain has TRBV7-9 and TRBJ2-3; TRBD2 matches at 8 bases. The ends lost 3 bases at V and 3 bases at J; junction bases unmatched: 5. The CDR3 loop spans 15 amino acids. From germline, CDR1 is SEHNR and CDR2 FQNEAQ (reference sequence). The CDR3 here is CASSFSSGATDTQYF. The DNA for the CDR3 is TGTGCCAGCAGCTTTAGTAGCGGGGCGACAGATACGCAGTATTTT.

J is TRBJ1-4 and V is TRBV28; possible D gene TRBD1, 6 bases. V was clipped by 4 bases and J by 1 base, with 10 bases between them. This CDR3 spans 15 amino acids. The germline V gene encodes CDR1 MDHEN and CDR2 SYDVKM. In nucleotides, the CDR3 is TGTGCCAGCAGTTATCTAGGGGGAACTAATGAAAAACTGTTTTTT. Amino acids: CASSYLGGTNEKLFF.

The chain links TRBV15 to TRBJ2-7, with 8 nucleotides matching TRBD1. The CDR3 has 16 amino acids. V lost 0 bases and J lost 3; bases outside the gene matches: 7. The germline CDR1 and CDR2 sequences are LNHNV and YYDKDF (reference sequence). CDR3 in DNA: TGTGCCACCAGCAGAGATCGGGGACAGGAGCGCTACGAGCAGTACTTC. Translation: CATSRDRGQERYEQYF.

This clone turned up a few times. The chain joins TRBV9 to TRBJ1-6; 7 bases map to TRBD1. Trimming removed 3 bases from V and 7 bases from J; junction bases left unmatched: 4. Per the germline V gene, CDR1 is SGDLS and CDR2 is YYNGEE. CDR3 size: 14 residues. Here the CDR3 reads CASSATGVNSPLHF. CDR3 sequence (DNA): TGTGCCAGCAGCGCAACAGGGGTCAATTCACCCCTCCACTTT.

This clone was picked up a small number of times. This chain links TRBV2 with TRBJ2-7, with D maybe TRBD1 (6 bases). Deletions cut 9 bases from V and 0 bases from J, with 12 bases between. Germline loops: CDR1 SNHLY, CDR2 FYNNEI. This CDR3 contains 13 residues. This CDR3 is CARRQETSYEQYF. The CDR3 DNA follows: TGTGCCAGGAGACAGGAAACCTCCTACGAGCAGTACTTC.

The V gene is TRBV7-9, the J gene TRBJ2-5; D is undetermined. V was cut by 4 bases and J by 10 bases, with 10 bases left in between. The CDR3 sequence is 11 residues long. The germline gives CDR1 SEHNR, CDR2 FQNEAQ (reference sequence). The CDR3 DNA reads TGTGCCAGCAGCTCCAGTTATGACCAGTACTTC. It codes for CASSSSYDQYF.

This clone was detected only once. CDR3 amino acids: CASRGGGLEYGYTF. The CDR3 DNA reads as TGTGCCAGCAGGGGAGGGGGTCTCGAGTATGGCTACACCTTC. The V and J genes are TRBV27 and TRBJ1-2; a possible D gene is TRBD1 (6 bases). CDR1 is MNHEY and CDR2 is SMNVEV in the germline V gene (reference sequence). V lost 6 bases and J lost 5, with 16 bases in between. The CDR3 runs to 14 residues.